The T cell receptor (beta chain) under discussion was sequenced for a study of human T cells and chemical hapten exposure. Study context: Upper-back patch tests with 0.01% DPC were read at 6 days. Alopecia areata, totalis or universalis affected patients who were mostly female.

Germline CDR1 is SGHRS and CDR2 is YFSETQ. Trimming at V came to 0 bases and at J to 4 bases, leaving 5 bases not matched to a gene. The CDR3 has 16 amino acids. Time point described: patch test 2, 6 weeks after DPC sensitization. Treatment here: therapeutic diphenylcyclopropenone sensitization with weekly scalp DPC. Total RNA came from unfractionated whole blood. Donors were 18 to 70-year-old alopecia patients suitable for DPC. Original methodology: A per-sample median of 95,638 TCRs was observed, with a range of about 23,224 to 750,000. Each CDR3 protein gets one entry after TCRdb re-called the RACE reads with MiXCR. The V and J calls follow TCRdb's processing rather than the paper's. The table includes roughly 42,000 distinct CDR3 sequences, 9.5% to 10% detected once.

The chain couples TRBV5-1 to TRBJ2-1, with 9 nucleotides matching TRBD2. This clonotype was obtained from a woman in her 30s with alopecia areata. Some clones in this sample may be carry-over from other donors' samples. The specimen comprised whole blood, sampled in connection with sensitization to the hapten diphenylcyclopropenone (DPC). The CDR3 here is CASSLGLAGLYNEQFF. CDR3 coding DNA: TGCGCCAGCAGCTTGGGGCTAGCGGGGCTATACAATGAGCAGTTCTTC.